This T cell receptor (beta chain) appears in the sequencing data of a study of cytomegalovirus exposure and HLA in healthy donors. A multiplex PCR was run with 60 Vbeta primers and 13 Jbeta primers. Produced via immunoSEQ multiplex PCR; TCRdb's table is partial and in-frame only. The sample gives 150,000 to 200,000 clones, around 75% of which show up once; around 0.42% is in the top ten. From germline, CDR1 is MDHEN and CDR2 SYDVKM. CDR3 length: 16 amino acids. V was pared by 6 bases and J by 4 bases, with 13 bases of the junction left unmatched. This chain links TRBV28 with TRBJ2-5, with 8 bases that match TRBD2. The source is a male donor in good health and CMV-seropositive. The sample was PBMCs. The CDR3 loop is CASSRTSGLRGETQYF. The CDR3 bases are TGTGCCAGCAGCCGTACTAGCGGCCTCCGGGGAGAGACCCAGTACTTC.